This T cell receptor beta chain appears in the sequencing data of a study of T cells after yellow fever vaccination. Across the study: In the case of low-cell-number fractions, SMART-Seq v4 Ultra Low Input was used for preparation. Study-level results: The presence of abundant clonotypes contaminating from the bulk population was possible in FACS-sorted repertoires. A large majority of primary-vaccination clones showed up again after the booster (roughly 96% CD4, roughly 91% CD8).

This CDR3 has 13 amino acids. Trimming left V 2 bases short and J 7 bases short, with 11 bases between. They built TCR cDNA with 5'RACE template switching, a step that put in a universal primer site and UMIs. TCRdb recomputed calls from the 5' RACE reads with MiXCR, one row per CDR3 protein. The table has approximately 510,000 distinct CDR3 sequences, 20% to 25% seen once. This clonotype showed up just once. The antigen remains unidentified. The J gene is TRBJ1-2, the V gene TRBV12-3 or TRBV12-4; no firm D call. Sequenced material: PBMCs, taken approximately 20 days after the first yellow fever vaccination. The origin of this receptor is a young man who received the YFV17D yellow fever vaccine. DNA for the CDR3: TGTGCCAGCAGTTTAAAGGCTCAGCGTGGCTACACCTTC. Translating gives CASSLKAQRGYTF.